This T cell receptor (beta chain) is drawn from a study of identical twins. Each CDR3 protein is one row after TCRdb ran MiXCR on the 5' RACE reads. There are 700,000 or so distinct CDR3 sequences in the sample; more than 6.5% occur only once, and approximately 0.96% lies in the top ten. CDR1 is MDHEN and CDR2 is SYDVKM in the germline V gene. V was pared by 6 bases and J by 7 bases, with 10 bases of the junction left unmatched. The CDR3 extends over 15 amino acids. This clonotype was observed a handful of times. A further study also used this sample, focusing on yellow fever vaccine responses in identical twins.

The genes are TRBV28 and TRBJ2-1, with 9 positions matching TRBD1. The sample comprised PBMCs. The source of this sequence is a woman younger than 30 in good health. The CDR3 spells CASRLRQGGGNEQFF. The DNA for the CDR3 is TGTGCCAGCAGACTAAGACAGGGGGGTGGGAATGAGCAGTTCTTC. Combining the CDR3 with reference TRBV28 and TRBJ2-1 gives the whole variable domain DVKVTQSSRYLVKRTGEKVFLECVQDMDHENMFWYRQDPGLGLRLIYFSYDVKMKEKGDIPEGYSVSREKKERFSLILESASTNQTSMYLCASRLRQGGGNEQFFGPGTRLTVL.